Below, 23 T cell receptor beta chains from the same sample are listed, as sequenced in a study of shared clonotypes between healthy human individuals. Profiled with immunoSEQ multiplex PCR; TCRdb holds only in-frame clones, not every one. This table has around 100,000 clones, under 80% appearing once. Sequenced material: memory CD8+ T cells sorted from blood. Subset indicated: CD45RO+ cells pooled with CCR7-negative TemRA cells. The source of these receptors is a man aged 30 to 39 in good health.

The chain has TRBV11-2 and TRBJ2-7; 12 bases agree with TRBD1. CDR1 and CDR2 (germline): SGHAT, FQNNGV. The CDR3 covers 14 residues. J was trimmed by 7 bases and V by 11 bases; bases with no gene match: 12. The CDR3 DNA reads TGTGCCTGCGGACCGGGACAGGGGGCAGGGGAGCAGTACTTC. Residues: CACGPGQGAGEQYF.

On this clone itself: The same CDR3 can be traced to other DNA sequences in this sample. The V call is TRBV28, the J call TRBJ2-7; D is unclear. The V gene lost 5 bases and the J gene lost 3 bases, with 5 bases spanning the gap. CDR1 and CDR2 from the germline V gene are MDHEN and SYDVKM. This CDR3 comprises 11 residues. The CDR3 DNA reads TGTGCCAGCAGTACCGTCTACGAGCAGTACTTC. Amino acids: CASSTVYEQYF.

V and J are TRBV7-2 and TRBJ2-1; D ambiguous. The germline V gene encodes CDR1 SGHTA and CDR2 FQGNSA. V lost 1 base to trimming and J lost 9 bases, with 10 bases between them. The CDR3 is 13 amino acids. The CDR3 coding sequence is TGTGCCAGCAGCTTAGTTTCTGGCGCTGAGCAGTTCTTC. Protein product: CASSLVSGAEQFF.

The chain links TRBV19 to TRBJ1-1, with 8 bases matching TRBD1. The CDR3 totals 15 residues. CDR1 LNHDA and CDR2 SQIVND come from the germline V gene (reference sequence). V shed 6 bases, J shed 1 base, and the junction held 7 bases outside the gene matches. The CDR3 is CASRRQGATNTEAFF. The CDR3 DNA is TGTGCCAGTAGGCGGCAGGGGGCAACGAACACTGAAGCTTTCTTT.

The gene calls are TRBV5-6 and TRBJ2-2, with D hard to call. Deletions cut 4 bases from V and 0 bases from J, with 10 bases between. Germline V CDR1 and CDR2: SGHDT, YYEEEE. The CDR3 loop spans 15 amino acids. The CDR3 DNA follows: TGTGCCAGCAGCCCCTGGGTTTCGAACACCGGGGAGCTGTTTTTT. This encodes CASSPWVSNTGELFF.

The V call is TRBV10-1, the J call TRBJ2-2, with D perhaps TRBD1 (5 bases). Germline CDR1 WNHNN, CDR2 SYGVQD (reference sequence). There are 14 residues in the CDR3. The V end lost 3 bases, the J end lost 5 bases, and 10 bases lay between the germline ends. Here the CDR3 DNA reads TGCGCCAGCAGTGACAGGGTCGAGACCGGGGAGCTGTTTTTT. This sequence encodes CASSDRVETGELFF.

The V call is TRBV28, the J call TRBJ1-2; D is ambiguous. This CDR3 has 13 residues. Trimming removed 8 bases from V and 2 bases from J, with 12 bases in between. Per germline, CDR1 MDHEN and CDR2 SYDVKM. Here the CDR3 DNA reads TGTGCCAGCGTTCCTACGGAAAACTATGGCTACACCTTC. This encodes CASVPTENYGYTF.

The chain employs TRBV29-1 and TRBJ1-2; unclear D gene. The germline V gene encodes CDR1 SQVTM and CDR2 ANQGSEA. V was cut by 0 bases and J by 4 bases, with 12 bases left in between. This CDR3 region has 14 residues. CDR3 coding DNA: TGCAGCGTTGAAGATAGGAGCTCTTTCTATGGCTACACCTTC. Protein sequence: CSVEDRSSFYGYTF.

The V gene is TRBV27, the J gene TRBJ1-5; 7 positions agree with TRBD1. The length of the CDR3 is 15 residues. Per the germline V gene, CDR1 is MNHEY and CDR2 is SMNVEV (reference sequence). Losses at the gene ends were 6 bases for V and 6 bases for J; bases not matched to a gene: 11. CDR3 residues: CASSSGTERGQPQHF. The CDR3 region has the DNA TGTGCCAGCAGCTCCGGGACAGAGAGGGGTCAGCCCCAGCATTTT.

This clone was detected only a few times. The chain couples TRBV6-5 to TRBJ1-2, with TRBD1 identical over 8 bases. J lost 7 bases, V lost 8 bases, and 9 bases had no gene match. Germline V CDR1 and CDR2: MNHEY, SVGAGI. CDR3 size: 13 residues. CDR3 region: CASSIVTGGGYTF. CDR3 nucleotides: TGTGCCAGCTCCATCGTAACAGGGGGTGGCTACACCTTC.

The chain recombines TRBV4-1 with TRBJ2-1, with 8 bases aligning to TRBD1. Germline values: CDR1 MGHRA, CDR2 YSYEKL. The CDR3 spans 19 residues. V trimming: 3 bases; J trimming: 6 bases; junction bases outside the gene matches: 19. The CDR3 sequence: CASSQAKEGGRGPVNEQFF. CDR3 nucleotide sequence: TGCGCCAGCAGCCAGGCAAAGGAAGGGGGCAGGGGGCCCGTCAATGAGCAGTTCTTC.

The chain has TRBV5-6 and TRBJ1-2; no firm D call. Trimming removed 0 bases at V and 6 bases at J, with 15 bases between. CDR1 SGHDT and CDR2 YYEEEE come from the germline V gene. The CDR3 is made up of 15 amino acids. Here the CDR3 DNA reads TGTGCCAGCAGCTTGGCCGCGGCAGTTGTCCATGGCTACACCTTC. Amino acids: CASSLAAAVVHGYTF.

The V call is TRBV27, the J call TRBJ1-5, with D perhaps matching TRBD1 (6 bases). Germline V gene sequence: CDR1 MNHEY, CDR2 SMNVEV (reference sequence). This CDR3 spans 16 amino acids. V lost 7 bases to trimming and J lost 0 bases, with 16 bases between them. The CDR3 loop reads CASKAVQQGSNQPQHF. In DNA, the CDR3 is TGTGCCAGCAAGGCTGTACAACAGGGTAGCAATCAGCCCCAGCATTTT.

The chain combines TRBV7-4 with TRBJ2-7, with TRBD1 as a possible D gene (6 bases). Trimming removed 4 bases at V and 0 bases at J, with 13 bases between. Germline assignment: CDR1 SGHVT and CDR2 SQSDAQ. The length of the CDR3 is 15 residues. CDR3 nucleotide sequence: TGTGCCAGCAGCTACAACACAGGGTTCTCCTACGAGCAGTACTTC. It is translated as CASSYNTGFSYEQYF.

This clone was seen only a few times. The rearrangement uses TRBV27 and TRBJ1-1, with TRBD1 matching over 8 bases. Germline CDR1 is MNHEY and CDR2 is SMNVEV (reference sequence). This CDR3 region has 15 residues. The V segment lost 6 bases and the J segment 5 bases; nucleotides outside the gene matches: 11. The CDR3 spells CASSRDRSAGTEAFF. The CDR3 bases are TGTGCCAGCAGCCGGGACAGGTCCGCGGGTACTGAAGCTTTCTTT.

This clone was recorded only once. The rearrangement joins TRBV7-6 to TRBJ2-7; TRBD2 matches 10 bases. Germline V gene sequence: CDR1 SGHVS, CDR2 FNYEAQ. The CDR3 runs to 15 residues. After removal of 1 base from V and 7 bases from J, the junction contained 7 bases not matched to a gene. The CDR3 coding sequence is TGTGCCAGCAGCTTAGAAGCGGGAGGGCCGGGGGAGCAGTACTTC. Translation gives CASSLEAGGPGEQYF.

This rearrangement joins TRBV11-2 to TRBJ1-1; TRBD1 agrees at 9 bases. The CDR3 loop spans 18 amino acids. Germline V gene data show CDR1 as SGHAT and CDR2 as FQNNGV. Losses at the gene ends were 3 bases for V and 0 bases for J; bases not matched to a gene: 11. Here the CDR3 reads CASSFSRGQGYMNTEAFF. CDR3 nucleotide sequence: TGTGCCAGCAGCTTTTCCCGCGGACAGGGGTACATGAACACTGAAGCTTTCTTT.

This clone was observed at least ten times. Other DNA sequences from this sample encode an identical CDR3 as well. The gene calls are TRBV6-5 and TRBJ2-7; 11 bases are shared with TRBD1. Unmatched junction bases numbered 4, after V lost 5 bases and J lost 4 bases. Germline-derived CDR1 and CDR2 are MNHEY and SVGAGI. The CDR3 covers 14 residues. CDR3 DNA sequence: TGTGCCAGCAGTGCCGGGACAGGGGGGTACGAGCAGTACTTC. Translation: CASSAGTGGYEQYF.

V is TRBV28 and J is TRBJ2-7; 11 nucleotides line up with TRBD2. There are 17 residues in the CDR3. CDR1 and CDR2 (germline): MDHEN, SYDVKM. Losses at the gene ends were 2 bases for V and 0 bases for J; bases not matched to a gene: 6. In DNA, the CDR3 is TGTGCCAGCAGTTTACTAGCGGGAGGAATAACCTCCTACGAGCAGTACTTC. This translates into CASSLLAGGITSYEQYF.

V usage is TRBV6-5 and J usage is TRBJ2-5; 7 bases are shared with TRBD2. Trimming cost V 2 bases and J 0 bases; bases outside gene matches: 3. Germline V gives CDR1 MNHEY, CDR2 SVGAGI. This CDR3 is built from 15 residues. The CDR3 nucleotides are TGTGCCAGCAGTTACCTAGCGGAGAACCAAGAGACCCAGTACTTC. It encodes CASSYLAENQETQYF.

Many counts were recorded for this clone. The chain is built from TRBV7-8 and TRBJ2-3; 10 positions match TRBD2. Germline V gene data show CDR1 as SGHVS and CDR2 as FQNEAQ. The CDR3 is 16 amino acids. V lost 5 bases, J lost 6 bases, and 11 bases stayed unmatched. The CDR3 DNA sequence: TGTGCCAGCAGCCCACCAGCGGGAGGGCAATCCGATACGCAGTATTTT. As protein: CASSPPAGGQSDTQYF.

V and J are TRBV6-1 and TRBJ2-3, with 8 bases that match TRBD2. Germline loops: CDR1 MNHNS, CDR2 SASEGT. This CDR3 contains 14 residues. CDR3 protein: CATGGGISTDTQYF. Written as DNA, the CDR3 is TGTGCTACGGGGGGGGGCATTAGCACAGATACGCAGTATTTT.

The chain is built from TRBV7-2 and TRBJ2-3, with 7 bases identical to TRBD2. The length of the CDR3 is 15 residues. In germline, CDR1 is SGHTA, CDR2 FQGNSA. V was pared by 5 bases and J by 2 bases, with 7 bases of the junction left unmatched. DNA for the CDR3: TGTGCCAGCAGCCCAACAGCGGGAATCACAGATACGCAGTATTTT. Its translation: CASSPTAGITDTQYF. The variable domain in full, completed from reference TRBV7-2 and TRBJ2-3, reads GAGVSQSPSNKVTEKGKDVELRCDPISGHTALYWYRQSLGQGLEFLIYFQGNSAPDKSGLPSDRFSAERTGGSVSTLTIQRTQQEDSAVYLCASSPTAGITDTQYFGPGTRLTVL.